Each of the 15 T cell receptor beta chains below was sequenced from the same sample in a study of vaccination effects on CD4 cells after COVID-19. Their cognate antigens are unknown. Following 10 days of culture, CD4+ T cells were isolated. Participants got two doses of BNT162b2 or mRNA-1273 vaccine. TCRdb's table, derived via immunoSEQ multiplex PCR, lists solely in-frame clones and lacks some. The table records about 73,000 clones, 65% to 80% of them present only once. The material was CD4+ T cells from PBMCs cultured without peptide, obtained after COVID-19 vaccination. The receptors were gathered from a human donor who received a COVID-19 vaccine.

CDR3 nucleotides: TGTGCCAGCAGCGTCGCCAGCCTGAACACTGAAGCTTTCTTT. This gives the protein CASSVASLNTEAFF. The chain combines TRBV9 with TRBJ1-1; D gene ambiguous. This CDR3 spans 14 amino acids. The V gene's germline CDR1 is SGDLS and CDR2 YYNGEE. Trimming left V 2 bases short and J 0 bases short, with 8 bases between. Looking up the rest from reference TRBV9 and TRBJ1-1 gives the full variable domain: DSGVTQTPKHLITATGQRVTLRCSPRSGDLSVYWYQQSLDQGLQFLIQYYNGEERAKGNILERFSAQQFPDLHSELNLSSLELGDSALYFCASSVASLNTEAFFGQGTRLTVV.

In its sample, this clone was seen a few times. The chain has TRBV15 and TRBJ2-3; 9 nucleotides align to TRBD2. V lost 7 bases to trimming and J lost 3 bases; unmatched junction nucleotides: 2. CDR3 size: 13 residues. Germline-derived CDR1 and CDR2 are LNHNV and YYDKDF (reference sequence). The CDR3 nucleotides read TGTGCCACCATGGCGGGGGGGACAGATACGCAGTATTTT. The encoded protein is CATMAGGTDTQYF.

In nucleotides, the CDR3 is TGTGCCAGCTCACCACAGGGTGCCGGAAACACCATATATTTT. As protein: CASSPQGAGNTIYF. The genes are TRBV18 and TRBJ1-3; D is ambiguous. The CDR3 totals 14 residues. Trimming took off 1 base at V and 4 bases at J, with 8 bases between the two ends. In germline, CDR1 is KGHSH, CDR2 LQKENI.

This clone was counted once. This chain uses TRBV6-5 with TRBJ1-1; D may be TRBD1 (6 bases). The CDR3 has 14 amino acids. The V gene's germline CDR1 is MNHEY and CDR2 SVGAGI. Trimming removed 4 bases from V and 5 bases from J, with 14 bases in between. The DNA for the CDR3 is TGTGCCAGCAGTTCAAACAGGGAAGGGACTGAAGCTTTCTTT. Its protein product is CASSSNREGTEAFF.

This clone has only one observation. The chain couples TRBV18 to TRBJ1-2, with TRBD1 as a possible D gene (6 bases). This CDR3 is built from 17 residues. Trimming left V 3 bases short and J 5 bases short, with 22 bases between. Germline CDR1 reads KGHSH; CDR2 reads LQKENI. In DNA, the CDR3 is TGTGCCAGCTCACCGAGGGTCTCAGGGGAGAATCCTTATGGCTACACCTTC. Its protein is CASSPRVSGENPYGYTF.

This sequence joins TRBV6-6 and TRBJ2-3; D not certain. The V gene lost 6 bases and the J gene lost 0 bases, with 10 bases spanning the gap. CDR1 and CDR2 (germline): MNHNY, SVGAGI (reference sequence). The CDR3 loop spans 14 amino acids. Here the CDR3 DNA reads TGTGCCAGCAGACCGACAAGTAGCACAGATACGCAGTATTTT. This codes for CASRPTSSTDTQYF.

This clone was recorded once. The V gene is TRBV5-1, the J gene TRBJ2-5, with TRBD1 identical over 10 bases. V shed 3 bases, J shed 6 bases, and the junction held 8 bases outside the gene matches. Germline values: CDR1 SGHRS, CDR2 YFSETQ. The CDR3 has 15 residues. The CDR3 here is CASSSGQGGQKTQYF. The CDR3 nucleotides are TGCGCCAGCAGCTCCGGACAGGGGGGGCAAAAGACCCAGTACTTC.

The CDR3 DNA follows: TGCGCCAGCAGCTTCGGACAGGGGGCAAGTGAAAAACTGTTTTTT. It translates to CASSFGQGASEKLFF. This rearrangement joins TRBV5-1 to TRBJ1-4; 11 bases fit TRBD1. Trimming removed 2 bases from V and 7 bases from J; junction bases left unmatched: 4. Per germline, CDR1 SGHRS and CDR2 YFSETQ. This CDR3 contains 15 residues.

This chain uses TRBV2 with TRBJ1-1, with D perhaps matching TRBD1 (6 bases). V was clipped by 11 bases and J by 4 bases, with 20 bases between them. The CDR3 consists of 14 residues. CDR1 SNHLY and CDR2 FYNNEI come from the germline V gene. Here the CDR3 reads CAVGGGSLTTEAFF. The CDR3 nucleotides read TGTGCCGTCGGAGGGGGAAGTTTGACCACTGAAGCTTTCTTT.

In the case of this clone: One end of the junction varies from germline; a read error may be responsible. The rearrangement links TRBV6-5 to TRBJ1-1, with 7 positions matching TRBD1. CDR1 MNHEY and CDR2 SVGAGI come from the germline V gene. There are 14 residues in the CDR3. CDR3 loop: CASSPPTGNAEAFF. The CDR3 DNA reads TGTGCCAGCAGCCCGCCGACAGGGAACGCTGAAGCTTTCTTT.

The CDR3 DNA sequence: TGTGCCAGCAGTTTCCGGGGATCCACTAATGAAAAACTGTTTTTT. Translated: CASSFRGSTNEKLFF. J is TRBJ1-4 and V is TRBV27; D gene ambiguous. Germline CDR1 MNHEY, CDR2 SMNVEV (reference sequence). V gave up 3 bases and J gave up 2 bases, with 10 bases separating them. The CDR3 is made up of 15 amino acids.

This chain connects TRBV29-1 to TRBJ1-4; D ambiguous. The germline V gene has CDR1 SQVTM and CDR2 ANQGSEA. The CDR3 sequence is 13 residues long. V dropped 5 bases and J dropped 0 bases, with 7 bases sitting between them. The CDR3 DNA sequence: TGCAGCGTTCAAGGCACAACTAATGAAAAACTGTTTTTT. This encodes CSVQGTTNEKLFF. The whole variable domain, remainder taken from reference TRBV29-1 and TRBJ1-4, is SAVISQKPSRDICQRGTSLTIQCQVDSQVTMMFWYRQQPGQSLTLIATANQGSEATYESGFVIDKFPISRPNLTFSTLTVSNMSPEDSSIYLCSVQGTTNEKLFFGSGTQLSVL.

The chain recombines TRBV19 with TRBJ1-2; D may be TRBD1 (5 bases). Trimming removed 5 bases at V and 6 bases at J, with 19 bases between. This CDR3 has 15 amino acids. Germline V lookup: CDR1 LNHDA, CDR2 SQIVND (reference sequence). The CDR3 reads CASSPDTRHGDGYTF. The CDR3 nucleotides are TGTGCCAGTAGTCCGGACACCCGACATGGGGATGGCTACACCTTC.

The V and J genes are TRBV5-1 and TRBJ1-1, with a weak D call TRBD1 (6 bases). Germline lookup yields CDR1 SGHRS and CDR2 YFSETQ. Trimming took 4 bases from V and 2 from J, leaving 15 bases between them. The CDR3 runs to 15 residues. In nucleotides, the CDR3 is TGCGCCAGCAGCCGTAACAGGGTATCCAACACTGAAGCTTTCTTT. Amino acids: CASSRNRVSNTEAFF. Drawing the rest from reference TRBV5-1 and TRBJ1-1, the complete variable domain is KAGVTQTPRYLIKTRGQQVTLSCSPISGHRSVSWYQQTPGQGLQFLFEYFSETQRNKGNFPGRFSGRQFSNSRSEMNVSTLELGDSALYLCASSRNRVSNTEAFFGQGTRLTVV.

V usage is TRBV28 and J usage is TRBJ2-1; TRBD2 matches 8 bases. V was clipped by 6 bases and J by 4 bases; unmatched bases: 8. Per the germline V gene, CDR1 is MDHEN and CDR2 is SYDVKM. The CDR3 consists of 15 residues. The CDR3 reads CASRSTGGDYNEQFF. The CDR3 nucleotides read TGTGCCAGCAGATCCACCGGGGGGGATTACAATGAGCAGTTCTTC.